The entry below describes one T cell receptor (beta chain). The antigen remains undetermined. The junction departs from the called germline gene at one end, perhaps through a read error. Researchers built TCR beta libraries using quantitative 5'-RACE with molecular barcodes. One entry per CDR3 protein results from TCRdb running MiXCR on the 5' RACE reads. This sample yields a few hundred thousand distinct CDR3 sequences, of which approximately 22% are seen a single time; around 12% belongs to the top ten. The data were obtained in a study of CD8 T cells in ankylosing spondylitis. Study results and limitations: Significantly higher representation of disease-linked clones was reported for matched ankylosing spondylitis synovial fluid. Existing reports had already noted some motif variants in reactive arthritis synovial fluid and blood.

Germline values: CDR1 MNHEY, CDR2 SVGEGT. CDR3 length equals 14 residues. The specimen sequenced was blood, either unsorted or a sorted T cell fraction (not recorded which). The rearrangement uses TRBV6-2 or TRBV6-3 and TRBJ2-1, with a weak D call TRBD1 (6 bases). This sequence was found in a male donor with ankylosing spondylitis or in good health (not recorded which). This CDR3 is CAGSYSQGRNEQFF. The CDR3, as DNA: TGTGCCGGCAGTTACTCGCAGGGGCGCAATGAGCAGTTCTTC.